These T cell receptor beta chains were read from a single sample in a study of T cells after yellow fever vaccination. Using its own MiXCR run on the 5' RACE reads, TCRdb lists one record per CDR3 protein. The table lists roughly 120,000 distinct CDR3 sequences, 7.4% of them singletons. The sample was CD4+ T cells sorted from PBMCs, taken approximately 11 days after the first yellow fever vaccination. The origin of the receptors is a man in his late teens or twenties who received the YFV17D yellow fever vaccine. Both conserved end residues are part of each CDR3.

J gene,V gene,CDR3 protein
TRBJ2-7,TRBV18,CASSPVAGTAHYEQYF
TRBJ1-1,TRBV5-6,CASSPLRGTGAFF
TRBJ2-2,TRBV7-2,CASSSVAGSAGELFF
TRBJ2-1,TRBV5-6,CASSLGTERIF
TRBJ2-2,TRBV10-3,CAISESLRGNTGELFF
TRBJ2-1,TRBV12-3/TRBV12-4,CASSLAQLNEQFF
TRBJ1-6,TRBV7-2,CASSLGRQSPLHF
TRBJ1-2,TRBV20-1,CSARDKGAGGYTF
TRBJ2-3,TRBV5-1,CASSGGESTDTQYF
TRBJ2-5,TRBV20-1,CSSGTDQTQYF
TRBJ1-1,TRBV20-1,CSALTVNTEAFF
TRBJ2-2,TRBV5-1,CASSREGTGELFF
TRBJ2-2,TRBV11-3,CASSSGNTGELFF
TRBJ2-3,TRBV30,CAWSGGGVDTQYF
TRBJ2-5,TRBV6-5,CASSYYGGGETQYF
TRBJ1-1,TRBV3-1,CASSQDGNSDTEAFF
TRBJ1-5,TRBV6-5,CASSYDRGYQPQHF
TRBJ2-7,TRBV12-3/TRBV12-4,CASSPPLGSDEQYF
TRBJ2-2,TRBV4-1,CASSQGAGLAAGELFF
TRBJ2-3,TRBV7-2,CASSSTGGDTQYF
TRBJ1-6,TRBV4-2,CASSRLPNSPLHF
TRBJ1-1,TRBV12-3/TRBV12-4,CASSFSISGYTEAFF